These T cell receptor beta chains were read from a single sample in a study of T-cell reconstitution after alpha-beta-depleted transplantation in children. MiXCR was run by TCRdb on the PCR reads, yielding one entry per CDR3 protein. The sample yields 670,000 or so distinct CDR3 sequences, about an eighth seen once. The sample consisted of PBMCs, taken before TCRalphabeta/CD19-depleted stem cell transplant. Source of these receptors: a girl aged 2 to 9 with congenital amegakaryocytic thrombocytopenia, due to receive a stem cell transplant. Both conserved end residues are part of each CDR3. The D gene is left open where the match is weak. Part of the rows lack a size; the others show once, few, many or a class for expanded clones.

v_gene	d_gene	j_gene	abundance	CDR3aa	CDR3nt
TRBV30	.	TRBJ2-1	.	CAWTKQVGSYNEQFF	TGTGCCTGGACCAAGCAGGTCGGCTCCTACAATGAGCAGTTCTTC
TRBV20-1	.	TRBJ2-7	many	CSARVGGRGRREQYF	TGCAGTGCTAGAGTTGGTGGTAGGGGGAGACGCGAGCAGTACTTC
TRBV5-1	.	TRBJ2-1	many	CASSLVSLSSSYNEQFF	TGCGCCAGCAGCTTGGTCTCCCTTTCCAGCAGCTACAATGAGCAGTTCTTC
TRBV20-1	.	TRBJ2-1	many	CSASGTGFVNYNEQFF	TGCAGTGCTAGCGGGACGGGTTTCGTCAACTACAATGAGCAGTTCTTC
TRBV5-6	.	TRBJ2-5	.	CASSLGVPEETQYF	TGTGCCAGCAGCTTGGGGGTACCTGAGGAGACCCAGTACTTC
TRBV5-1	.	TRBJ2-2	many	CASSLHGINTGELFF	TGCGCCAGCAGCTTGCACGGGATAAACACCGGGGAGCTGTTTTTT
TRBV6-5	.	TRBJ2-4	few	CASSSRVTAKNIQYF	TGTGCCAGCAGTTCCAGGGTTACCGCCAAAAACATTCAGTACTTC
TRBV20-1	.	TRBJ2-7	.	CSAIPGNYEQYF	TGCAGTGCTATTCCGGGCAACTACGAGCAGTACTTC
TRBV5-1	TRBD1	TRBJ1-5	many	CASSLGQGKGQPQHF	TGCGCCAGCAGCTTGGGACAGGGTAAAGGTCAGCCCCAGCATTTT
TRBV11-2	TRBD2	TRBJ2-2	.	CASSRGLAGGQLTGELFF	TGTGCCAGCAGCCGGGGACTAGCGGGAGGTCAACTCACCGGGGAGCTGTTTTTT
TRBV29-1	TRBD2	TRBJ2-2	many	CSVPIAGTGELFF	TGCAGCGTTCCAATAGCGGGGACCGGGGAGCTGTTTTTT
TRBV5-1	TRBD1	TRBJ2-1	many	CASSKLRDRNEQFF	TGCGCCAGCAGCAAACTCCGGGACAGGAATGAGCAGTTCTTC
TRBV5-1	.	TRBJ2-3	many	CASSTGRDSDGDTQYF	TGCGCCAGCAGCACTGGCCGGGACTCCGATGGGGATACGCAGTATTTT
TRBV29-1	.	TRBJ2-5	.	CSVGVLSETQYF	TGCAGCGTTGGTGTTCTCAGTGAGACCCAGTACTTC
TRBV4-1	.	TRBJ2-5	few	CASSQGVTARKSRGETQYF	TGCGCCAGCAGCCAAGGAGTGACAGCTCGTAAAAGTCGGGGAGAGACCCAGTACTTC
TRBV7-6	.	TRBJ2-1	many	CASSLSPGSPYNEQFF	TGTGCCAGCAGCTTATCCCCGGGCAGTCCCTACAATGAGCAGTTCTTC
TRBV5-1	.	TRBJ2-1	many	CASSFSGRSVVSEQFF	TGCGCCAGCAGCTTTTCAGGGAGATCAGTAGTTAGTGAGCAGTTCTTC
TRBV6-1	.	TRBJ2-2	few	CASSPLGVENTGELFF	TGTGCCAGCAGCCCTCTTGGGGTGGAGAATACCGGGGAGCTGTTTTTT
TRBV12-3/TRBV12-4	.	TRBJ2-3	many	CASSRSGLSTDTQYF	TGTGCCAGCAGTCGTAGCGGTTTAAGCACAGATACGCAGTATTTT
TRBV29-1	TRBD2	TRBJ2-3	many	CSASETSGTSTDTQYF	TGCAGCGCCTCGGAGACTAGCGGGACTAGCACAGATACGCAGTATTTT
TRBV18	.	TRBJ1-1	.	CASSPLGRVGTEAFF	TGTGCCAGCTCACCACTTGGCAGGGTGGGGACTGAAGCTTTCTTT
TRBV5-1	.	TRBJ2-3	many	CASSDVRGDTQYF	TGCGCCAGCAGTGATGTGCGGGGAGATACGCAGTATTTT
TRBV18	TRBD1	TRBJ2-5	many	CASSPRTGRKETQYF	TGTGCCAGCTCACCCAGGACAGGGAGAAAGGAGACCCAGTACTTC
TRBV12-3/TRBV12-4	.	TRBJ1-2	.	CASTEQGSGGVGYTF	TGTGCCAGCACCGAACAGGGATCGGGAGGTGTAGGCTACACCTTC
TRBV12-3/TRBV12-4	.	TRBJ1-2	few	CASSLYRGALYGYTF	TGTGCCAGCAGTTTATATAGGGGAGCCCTTTATGGCTACACCTTC
TRBV19	TRBD2	TRBJ2-1	many	CASQREPNEQFF	TGTGCCAGTCAGCGGGAGCCCAATGAGCAGTTCTTC
TRBV20-1	TRBD2	TRBJ2-1	few	CSARTFGLAGINEQFF	TGCAGTGCTAGAACCTTTGGACTAGCGGGAATCAATGAGCAGTTCTTC